The sequence of this TCR beta chain was determined in a study of T cells in Graves' hyperthyroidism and ophthalmopathy (dated by TCRdb to the late 2010s). As for the study more broadly: To identify TCR V-J signatures that set the groups apart, the researchers used a discovery cohort of about a hundred patients, made up of around 40 with Graves' ophthalmopathy and around 58 with stable Graves' hyperthyroidism. In addition, the study compared T-cell repertoires in thyroid tissue and in blood from roughly six Graves' hyperthyroidism patients. Whether ophthalmopathy could be predicted prospectively was tested in an independent validation cohort made up of 18 to 20 hyperthyroidism patients plus 17 patients who later progressed to ophthalmopathy. Once sampling was done, hyperthyroidism patients were given methimazole at a starting dose of 30 mg daily, whereas ophthalmopathy patients were given high-dose intravenous methylprednisolone. The 85 to 100 discovery patients were divided at random into training and test sets in a 7:3 ratio. According to the paper, TCR Vbeta CDR3 sequencing was carried out on approximately 140 peripheral blood samples, which came from under 50 ophthalmopathy, around 75 hyperthyroidism and about 17 progressor patients. The investigation overall reported the following: Ophthalmopathy was separated from stable hyperthyroidism by a 13 V-J signature model, with 85% to 90% sensitivity and around 81% specificity obtained in cross-validation and 80%/75% obtained in testing. Most expanded thyroid clonotypes (frequency above 0.001) were also detected in blood, a finding suggesting that blood repertoires may reflect thyroid immune responses. In validation, the model predicted progression to ophthalmopathy a median of roughly six months before onset, with over 60% sensitivity and 72.22% specificity. No statistical method was used to set the sample size in advance, and investigators knew the group allocation.

As concerns this clonotype: The antigen it recognizes is unknown. No per-base quality is available; no much larger clone lies one base away.

The TCR beta CDR3 regions were amplified from the RNA transcripts. A first-round RT-PCR of the TCR CDR3 used the HTBI primer set with the Qiagen OneStep RT-PCR kit. A second multiplex PCR round built the libraries, followed by size selection and purification. The libraries were sequenced on an Illumina HiSeq2000 using paired-end 100 bp reads. Turning to the authors' computational methods: Raw data were processed with SOAPnuke, discarding reads with adapters, uncalled bases, mean Phred below 15, or no exact constant-primer or identifier match. COPE v1.2.5 was used to merge the high-quality paired reads, and each unique nucleotide sequence was defined as a clonotype. MiTCR v1.1 was used to align the clonotypes against IMGT TRBV, TRBD and TRBJ reference segments. Only V-J combinations with frequency above 0.0001, covering about 99% of repertoires, were analysed. The TCS score was defined as the ratio of F50 (clonal expansion) to E x V (chaos), calculated using BLOSUM62-based TCRdist between CDR3 peptides within each V-J. Welch's t-statistics and random forest reduced approximately 520 V-J features to under 15, which were used in a naive Bayes classifier (R e1071). TCRdb ran its own pipeline on the public reads, namely fastp trimming at Q25 and MiXCR clone calling, and kept in-frame beta chains. Each entry merges the rows of one CDR3 protein and shows their most common DNA and genes. The V and J calls reflect TCRdb's pipeline rather than the authors' work. The sample table lists about 540,000 distinct CDR3 sequences, around 42% of them with a count of one. 6.5% to 9% of the sample goes to the ten largest clones.

Inclusive of the bounding cysteine and phenylalanine, the CDR3 is 14 residues long. Only the CDR3 portion is preserved as DNA: 42 bases, with reading frame beginning at the first base. V loses 4 bases at its end and J loses 7 bases; junction bases beyond the gene matches: 7. The germline V gene encodes CDR1 WSHSY and CDR2 SAAADI. Graves' hyperthyroidism was defined as stable when no progression to ophthalmopathy occurred over 18 months of follow-up. Hyperthyroidism patients were newly diagnosed, with disease duration under 2 months, and aged 18 to 65 years. Exclusion was applied to patients with uncontrolled infections, other autoimmune diseases, pregnancy or lactation. Diagnoses relied on clinical symptoms, serum thyroxine and TRAb, thyroid ultrasound and orbital computed tomography. Trizol reagent was used to extract total RNA, and RNA quality was then checked on an Agilent 2100 Bioanalyzer.

The TCR comes from a woman younger than 30 with Graves' hyperthyroidism. Donor details come from another sample of the same person, matched by shared clones. Recombination connected TRBV10-2 to TRBJ1-5; 7 of the junction bases match TRBD1. The sequenced sample was peripheral blood or thyroid tissue (not recorded which). CDR3 sequence: CASSASRQGQPQHF. DNA sequence: TGCGCCAGCAGTGCTAGCCGACAGGGACAGCCCCAGCATTTT.